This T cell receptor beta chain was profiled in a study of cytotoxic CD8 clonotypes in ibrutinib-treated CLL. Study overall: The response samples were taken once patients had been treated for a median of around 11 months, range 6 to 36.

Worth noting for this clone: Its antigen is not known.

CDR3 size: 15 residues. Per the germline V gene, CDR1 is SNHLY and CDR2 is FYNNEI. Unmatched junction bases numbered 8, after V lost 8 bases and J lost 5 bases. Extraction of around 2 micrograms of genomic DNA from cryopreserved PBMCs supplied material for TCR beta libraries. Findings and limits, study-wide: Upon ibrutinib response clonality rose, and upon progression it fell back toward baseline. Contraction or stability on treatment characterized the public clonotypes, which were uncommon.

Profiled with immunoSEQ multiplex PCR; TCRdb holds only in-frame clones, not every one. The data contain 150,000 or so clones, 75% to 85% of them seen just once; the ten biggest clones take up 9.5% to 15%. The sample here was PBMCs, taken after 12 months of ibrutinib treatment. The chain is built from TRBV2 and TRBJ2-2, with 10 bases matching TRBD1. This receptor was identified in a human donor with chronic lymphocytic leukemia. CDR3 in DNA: TGTGCCAGCTGCTCGGGACAGGGGAGTACCGGGGAGCTGTTTTTT. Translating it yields CASCSGQGSTGELFF.